This T cell receptor (beta chain) appears in the sequencing data of a study of shared clonotypes between healthy human individuals. Overall study context: Donors had three CD4 naive, three CD4 memory, two CD8 naive and one CD8 memory plate apiece.

Authors' processing steps: ImmunoSEQ output lacked quality scores and full-length reads, limiting matched filtering. The data were produced by immunoSEQ multiplex PCR, yet TCRdb's version contains in-frame clones alone and is incomplete. The V and J calls and the clone size are those of that table, but D and trimming were determined from the DNA. The sample lists 330,000 or so clones; approximately 79% were seen once. What was sequenced was memory CD4+ T cells sorted from blood. Regarding subset: CD45RA-negative fraction. This receptor was taken from a young man in good health.

The CDR3 protein is CASSWLTSGETQYF. The CDR3, as DNA: TGCGCCAGCAGCTGGCTGACTAGCGGGGAGACCCAGTACTTC. The chain joins TRBV5-1 to TRBJ2-5; 10 nucleotides agree with TRBD2. Germline V CDR1 and CDR2: SGHRS, YFSETQ. With 3 bases clipped from V and 5 bases from J, the junction kept 4 bases outside the gene matches. The CDR3 has 14 amino acids.